This paragraph covers one TCR beta chain sequence. Per the study methods: Amplification of reference gene primers was used by the study to estimate nucleated cell counts. The data were produced by immunoSEQ multiplex PCR, yet TCRdb's version contains in-frame clones alone and is incomplete. That table is the source of V, J and clone size, and D and trimming were worked out from the DNA. This table has approximately 280,000 clones, approximately 90% appearing once. This CDR3 is 14 amino acids long. Germline values: CDR1 ENHRY, CDR2 SYGVKD. Between the trimmed V and J ends, which lost 6 bases and 0 bases, there was a span of 11 bases. The data were taken from a study of blood T cell repertoires in COVID-19. Turning to the study itself: Both acute and convalescent COVID-19 samples were obtained from the United States, Italy and Spain. T cells, B-cell-depleted T cells, or PBMCs supplied cDNA or gDNA.

The sample taken for sequencing was peripheral blood. The chain links TRBV10-3 to TRBJ1-2, with D possibly matching TRBD1 (5 bases). This clonotype originated in a man aged 35-49 years with acute or convalescent COVID-19. CDR3 nucleotides: TGTGCCATCAGCCCCGGGGGGACTAACTATGGCTACACCTTC. This gives the protein CAISPGGTNYGYTF.